This T cell receptor (beta chain) was recorded in a study of cytomegalovirus exposure and HLA in healthy donors. Turning to this clone: The antigen is not known.

Germline V gene sequence: CDR1 SGHRS, CDR2 YFSETQ. J was trimmed by 8 bases and V by 4 bases; bases with no gene match: 3. This CDR3 contains 13 residues. Findings and caveats of the study: According to a subsequent analysis, TCR clusters from the first cohort were inclined to appear together in the 120 validation repertoires. Listed as cytomegalovirus-associated were 150 to 200 TCR beta chains. The classifier, whose performance was assessed in both the original and validation cohorts, reportedly diagnosed cytomegalovirus status with high specificity and sensitivity. The CMV antigen specificity of three CMV-associated chains was confirmed through in vitro analysis.

TCRdb's copy holds only in-frame clones and misses some; the assay was immunoSEQ multiplex PCR. The table lists 130,000 or so clones, around nine tenths of them singletons, with 1.5% to 2% in the top ten. This TCR was recovered from a woman under 30 in good health and CMV-seronegative. The sequencing input was PBMCs. V is TRBV5-1 and J is TRBJ1-2, with 12 bases that match TRBD1. The chain's CDR3 is CASSGDRGQGYTF. CDR3 bases: TGCGCCAGCAGCGGGGACAGGGGGCAAGGCTACACCTTC.